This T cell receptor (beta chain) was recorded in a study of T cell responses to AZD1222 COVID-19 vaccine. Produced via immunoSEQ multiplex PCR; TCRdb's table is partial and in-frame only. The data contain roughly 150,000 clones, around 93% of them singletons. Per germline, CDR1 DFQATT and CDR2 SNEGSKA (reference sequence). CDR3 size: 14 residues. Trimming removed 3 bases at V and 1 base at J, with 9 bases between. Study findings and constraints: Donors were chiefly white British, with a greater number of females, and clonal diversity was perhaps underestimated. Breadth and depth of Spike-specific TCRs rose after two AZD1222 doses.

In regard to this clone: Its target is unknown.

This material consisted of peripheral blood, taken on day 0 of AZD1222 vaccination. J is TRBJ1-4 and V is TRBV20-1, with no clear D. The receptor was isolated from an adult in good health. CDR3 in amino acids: CSASLDGTNEKLFF. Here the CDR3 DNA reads TGCAGTGCTAGTTTGGACGGAACTAATGAAAAACTGTTTTTT.